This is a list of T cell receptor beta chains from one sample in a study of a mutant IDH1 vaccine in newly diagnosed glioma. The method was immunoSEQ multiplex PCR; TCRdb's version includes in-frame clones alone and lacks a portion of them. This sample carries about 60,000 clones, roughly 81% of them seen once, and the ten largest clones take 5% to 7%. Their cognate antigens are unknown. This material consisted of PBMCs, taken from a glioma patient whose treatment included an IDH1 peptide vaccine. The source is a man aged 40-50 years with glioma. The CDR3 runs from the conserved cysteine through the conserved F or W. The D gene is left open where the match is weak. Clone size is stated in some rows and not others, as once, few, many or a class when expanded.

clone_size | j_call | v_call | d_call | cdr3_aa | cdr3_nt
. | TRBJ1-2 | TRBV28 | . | CASSFGGPSSISYTF | TGTGCCAGCAGTTTCGGAGGGCCCTCCTCTATTAGCTACACCTTC
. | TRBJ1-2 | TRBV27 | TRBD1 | CASSLRGRDGYTF | TGTGCCAGCAGTTTAAGGGGGCGGGACGGCTACACCTTC
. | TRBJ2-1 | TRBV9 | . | CASSAGQSSYNEQFF | TGTGCCAGCAGCGCCGGACAGAGCTCCTACAATGAGCAGTTCTTC
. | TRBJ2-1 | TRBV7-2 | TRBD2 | CASSLPAGGPFEQFF | TGTGCCAGCAGCCTGCCAGCGGGAGGGCCATTTGAGCAGTTCTTC
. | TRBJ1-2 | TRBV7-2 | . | CASIRRAGADYGYTF | TGTGCCAGCATCCGAAGGGCGGGGGCCGACTATGGCTACACCTTC
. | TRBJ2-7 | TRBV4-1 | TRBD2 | CASSPGELAGGLTYEQYF | TGCGCCAGCAGCCCCGGGGAACTAGCGGGAGGACTAACCTACGAGCAGTACTTC
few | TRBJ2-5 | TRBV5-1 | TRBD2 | CASSREGETQYF | TGCGCCAGCAGCAGGGAGGGGGAGACCCAGTACTTC
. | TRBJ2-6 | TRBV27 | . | CASSPWPSGVTGANVLTF | TGTGCCAGCAGTCCGTGGCCGTCAGGGGTGACTGGGGCCAACGTCCTGACTTTC
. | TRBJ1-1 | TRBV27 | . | CASSASGTLNTEAFF | TGTGCCAGCAGTGCCTCCGGGACATTGAACACTGAAGCTTTCTTT
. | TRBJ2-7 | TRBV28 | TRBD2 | CASSKTSGTYEQYF | TGTGCCAGCAGTAAGACTAGCGGCACCTACGAGCAGTACTTC
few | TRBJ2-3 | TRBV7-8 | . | CASSISGGRDTQYF | TGTGCCAGCAGCATATCCGGGGGAAGAGATACGCAGTATTTT
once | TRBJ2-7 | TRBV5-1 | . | CASSSDSYEQYF | TGCGCCAGCAGCTCAGATTCCTACGAGCAGTACTTC
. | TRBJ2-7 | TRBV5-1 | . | CASSLEPTSFSEQYF | TGCGCCAGCAGCTTGGAACCGACTAGTTTCTCCGAGCAGTACTTC
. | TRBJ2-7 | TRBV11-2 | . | CASGAAENEQYF | TGTGCCAGCGGTGCAGCGGAGAACGAGCAGTACTTC
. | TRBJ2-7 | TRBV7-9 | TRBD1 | CASTYPGGAYEQYF | TGTGCCAGCACTTATCCAGGGGGAGCATACGAGCAGTACTTC
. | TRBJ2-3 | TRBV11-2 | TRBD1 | CASSLGTGVSAQYF | TGTGCCAGCAGCTTAGGGACAGGGGTTAGTGCGCAGTATTTT
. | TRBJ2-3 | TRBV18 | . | CASSPPSDPDTQYF | TGTGCCAGCTCACCCCCTAGCGACCCAGATACGCAGTATTTT
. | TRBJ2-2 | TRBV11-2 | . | CASSLDFRNTGELFF | TGTGCCAGCAGCTTAGACTTTAGGAACACCGGGGAGCTGTTTTTT
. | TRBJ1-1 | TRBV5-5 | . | CASSLVPRINTEAFF | TGTGCCAGCAGCTTGGTTCCCAGGATCAACACTGAAGCTTTCTTT
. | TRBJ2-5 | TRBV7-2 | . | CASSGARGLGETQYF | TGTGCCAGCAGCGGAGCTAGGGGGTTGGGAGAGACCCAGTACTTC
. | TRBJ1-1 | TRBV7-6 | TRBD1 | CASSLGTGVITEAFF | TGTGCCAGCAGCTTAGGGACAGGGGTGATCACTGAAGCTTTCTTT
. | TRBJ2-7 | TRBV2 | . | CASRDVGLSSYEQYF | TGTGCCAGCAGGGACGTAGGGCTCAGCTCCTACGAGCAGTACTTC
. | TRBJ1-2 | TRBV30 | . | CALSDKSGYGYTF | TGTGCCTTATCCGACAAGTCCGGCTATGGCTACACCTTC
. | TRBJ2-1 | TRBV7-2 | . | CASSLGSGNEQFF | TGTGCCAGCAGCTTAGGATCAGGCAATGAGCAGTTCTTC
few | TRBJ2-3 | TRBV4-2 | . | CASSPGGGPDTQYF | TGTGCCAGCAGCCCCGGAGGGGGACCAGATACGCAGTATTTT
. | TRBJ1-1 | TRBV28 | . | CASSFTGRGTEAFF | TGTGCCAGCAGCTTCACAGGGCGCGGCACTGAAGCTTTCTTT
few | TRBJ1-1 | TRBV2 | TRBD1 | CASSAGGSEAFF | TGTGCCAGCAGTGCAGGGGGAAGTGAAGCTTTCTTT
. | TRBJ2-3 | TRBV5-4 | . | CASSLLDINSTDTQYF | TGTGCCAGCAGCTTGCTGGACATCAATAGCACAGATACGCAGTATTTT
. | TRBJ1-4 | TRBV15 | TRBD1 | CATSSGDRAKLFF | TGTGCCACCAGCAGCGGGGACAGGGCCAAACTGTTTTTT
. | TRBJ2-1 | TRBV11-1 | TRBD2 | CASSSGLAVKQFF | TGTGCCAGCAGCTCGGGACTAGCAGTAAAGCAGTTCTTC
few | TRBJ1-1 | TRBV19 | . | CASRFGPNTEAFF | TGTGCCAGTAGGTTCGGGCCGAACACTGAAGCTTTCTTT
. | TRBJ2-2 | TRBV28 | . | CASTLGASVDTGELFF | TGTGCCAGCACCCTCGGGGCTAGTGTGGACACCGGGGAGCTGTTTTTT
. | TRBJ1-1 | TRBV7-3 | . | CASSLTTYTEAFF | TGTGCCAGCAGCTTAACAACATATACTGAAGCTTTCTTT
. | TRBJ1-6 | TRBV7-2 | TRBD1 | CASSLRGGENSPLHF | TGTGCCAGCAGCTTACGAGGGGGCGAAAATTCACCCCTCCACTTT